This TCR beta chain stems from a study of blood T cell repertoires in COVID-19. Study-level background: In each case, the material was cDNA or gDNA derived from T cells, B-cell-depleted T cells, or PBMCs.

Original data processing: Scientists estimated how many nucleated cells there were by amplifying reference gene primers. Here immunoSEQ multiplex PCR was the method, and the copy in TCRdb shows in-frame clones only, minus some. From that table come the V and J calls and clone size; the DNA was used to work out D and trimming. The data contain about 150,000 clones, approximately 82% of them singletons. CDR3 length: 16 residues. Per the germline V gene, CDR1 is LGHDT and CDR2 is YNNKEL (reference sequence). Trimming pared 1 base from V and 6 bases from J, leaving 15 bases between. Sequencing was done on a sample of peripheral blood. The genes are TRBV3-1 (or the pseudogene TRBV3-2) and TRBJ2-2; a weak D match, TRBD1 (5 bases). The origin of this receptor is a man aged 60 to 69 who had recovered from COVID-19. As DNA, the CDR3 is TGTGCCAGCAGCCAAGGTTTAGCACAGGCCGCCGGGGAGCTGTTTTTT. Protein: CASSQGLAQAAGELFF.